This record concerns one T cell receptor (beta chain) sequence. No antigen is known for it. Germline CDR1 and CDR2: SNHLY and FYNNEI. This CDR3 has 15 residues. V was trimmed by 2 bases and J by 4 bases, leaving 13 bases between them. The data belong to a study of cytomegalovirus exposure and HLA in healthy donors. Study observations and caveats: Productive status was seen about 90% or about 30% of the time for most TCR beta V segments in an earlier analysis.

The PCR used 60 Vbeta and 13 Jbeta primers. The data were produced by immunoSEQ multiplex PCR, yet TCRdb's version contains in-frame clones alone and is incomplete. The sample consists of 95,000 to 150,000 clones, roughly 71% of them appearing once. The chain employs TRBV2 and TRBJ2-3; D might be TRBD1 (6 bases). The sample taken for sequencing was PBMCs. This clonotype originated in a woman aged 45-65 years in good health and CMV-seropositive. CDR3 region: CASSETDSFSDTQYF. The CDR3 DNA is TGTGCCAGCAGTGAAACGGACAGCTTCTCAGATACGCAGTATTTT.